The 8 T cell receptor beta chains presented below share a single source sample, sequenced in a study of cytomegalovirus exposure and HLA in healthy donors. Assay: immunoSEQ multiplex PCR; the TCRdb copy retains only in-frame clones and omits some. Among about 170,000 clones listed, about 86% were seen once. The specimen was PBMCs. The source is a woman aged 18-35 years in good health and CMV-seronegative.

The J gene is TRBJ1-3, the V gene TRBV19; no definite D call. V was cut by 3 bases and J by 0 bases, with 9 bases left in between. The germline CDR1 and CDR2 sequences are LNHDA and SQIVND (reference sequence). The CDR3 runs 15 residues. As DNA, the CDR3 is TGTGCCAGTAGTATCGGGAGTTACTCTGGAAACACCATATATTTT. Translated, it gives CASSIGSYSGNTIYF.

The V and J genes are TRBV9 and TRBJ1-1; the match to TRBD1 covers 7 bases. J was trimmed by 6 bases and V by 0 bases; bases with no gene match: 5. The CDR3 consists of 14 residues. From germline, CDR1 is SGDLS and CDR2 YYNGEE. The CDR3 protein is CASSVDLQGPEAFF. For the CDR3, the DNA is TGTGCCAGCAGCGTAGACCTACAGGGGCCTGAAGCTTTCTTT.

This chain connects TRBV9 to TRBJ2-3; 12 positions match TRBD2. In germline, CDR1 is SGDLS, CDR2 YYNGEE. The V segment lost 0 bases and the J segment 6 bases; nucleotides outside the gene matches: 2. The CDR3 totals 15 residues. CDR3 sequence reads: CASSVGLAGEDTQYF. The CDR3 DNA is TGTGCCAGCAGCGTAGGACTAGCGGGAGAGGATACGCAGTATTTT.

V usage is TRBV5-1 and J usage is TRBJ2-1; possible D gene TRBD1, 6 bases. V lost 1 base and J 2 bases, leaving 13 bases between the germline ends. There are 16 residues in the CDR3. Germline values: CDR1 SGHRS, CDR2 YFSETQ. The CDR3 is CASSLRTDRTYNEQFF. CDR3 nucleotides: TGCGCCAGCAGCTTGAGAACGGACAGAACCTACAATGAGCAGTTCTTC.

The chain carries TRBV9 and TRBJ2-7; D perhaps matches TRBD1 (6 bases). The germline CDR1 and CDR2 sequences are SGDLS and YYNGEE. V dropped 0 bases and J dropped 3 bases, with 13 bases sitting between them. The CDR3 runs to 15 residues. The DNA of the CDR3 is TGTGCCAGCAGCGTAGGCCCAGGGGACGGCTACGAGCAGTACTTC. Translation: CASSVGPGDGYEQYF. Filled out from reference TRBV9 and TRBJ2-7, the complete variable domain reads DSGVTQTPKHLITATGQRVTLRCSPRSGDLSVYWYQQSLDQGLQFLIQYYNGEERAKGNILERFSAQQFPDLHSELNLSSLELGDSALYFCASSVGPGDGYEQYFGPGTRLTVT.

The chain couples TRBV5-4 to TRBJ2-7; TRBD2 aligns across 8 bases. V dropped 4 bases and J dropped 0; count of bases not matched to a gene: 9. This CDR3 spans 16 amino acids. CDR1 is SGHNT, CDR2 YYREEE, per germline (reference sequence). The CDR3 nucleotides read TGTGCCAGCAGCCCCGGGGGGGCCTCGGACTCCTACGAGCAGTACTTC. It specifies CASSPGGASDSYEQYF.

In its sample, this clone was seen once. The chain joins TRBV7-8 to TRBJ2-7, with 7 bases that match TRBD1. This CDR3 spans 16 amino acids. CDR1 is SGHVS and CDR2 is FQNEAQ in the germline V gene. J lost 0 bases, V lost 1 base, and 6 bases had no gene match. The chain's CDR3 is CASSLGGTEFSYEQYF. CDR3 nucleotide sequence: TGTGCCAGCAGCTTAGGAGGGACAGAATTCTCCTACGAGCAGTACTTC.

V is TRBV7-6 and J is TRBJ1-2; 7 bases line up with TRBD1. V lost 5 bases to trimming and J lost 5 bases; unmatched junction nucleotides: 5. Germline loops: CDR1 SGHVS, CDR2 FNYEAQ. The CDR3 consists of 13 residues. CDR3 sequence (DNA): TGTGCCAGCAGCCCGGAGGGGGCTTATGGCTACACCTTC. This sequence encodes CASSPEGAYGYTF.